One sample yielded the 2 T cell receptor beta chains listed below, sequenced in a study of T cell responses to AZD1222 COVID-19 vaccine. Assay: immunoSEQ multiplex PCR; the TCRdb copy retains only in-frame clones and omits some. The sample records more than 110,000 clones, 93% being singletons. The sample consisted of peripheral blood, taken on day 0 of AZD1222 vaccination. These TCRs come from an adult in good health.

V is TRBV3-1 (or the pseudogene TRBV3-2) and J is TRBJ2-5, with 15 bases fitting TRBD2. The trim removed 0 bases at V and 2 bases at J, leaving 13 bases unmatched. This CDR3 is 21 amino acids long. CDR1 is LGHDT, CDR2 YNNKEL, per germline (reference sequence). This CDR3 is CASSQDWGTSGRKGVQETQYF. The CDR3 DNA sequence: TGTGCCAGCAGCCAAGATTGGGGGACTAGCGGGAGGAAAGGGGTGCAAGAGACCCAGTACTTC.

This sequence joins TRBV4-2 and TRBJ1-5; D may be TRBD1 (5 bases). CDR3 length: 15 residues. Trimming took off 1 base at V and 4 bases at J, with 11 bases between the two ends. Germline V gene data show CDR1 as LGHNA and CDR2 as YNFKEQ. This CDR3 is CASSQGGERNQPQHF. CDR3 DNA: TGTGCCAGCAGCCAAGGGGGGGAACGAAATCAGCCCCAGCATTTT.